This TCR beta chain was captured in a study of response to subunit inactivated influenza vaccine. TCRdb recomputed calls from the RT-PCR reads with MiXCR, one row per CDR3 protein. Among about 570,000 distinct CDR3 sequences listed, about 11% were seen once. Germline V gives CDR1 DFQATT, CDR2 SNEGSKA (reference sequence). Trimming removed 3 bases from V and 1 base from J, with 12 bases in between. The length of the CDR3 is 14 residues. The data were also submitted as part of a second study, on T cells expressing NK-cell markers. That source notes: TCR beta libraries carry UMIs added by 5'RACE template switching. One of the eight sequenced donors was seronegative, whereas the other seven were HCMV-seropositive. A few donors' CD3+CD56-NKG2C+ cells were dominated by the same clonotypes.

The chain couples TRBV20-1 to TRBJ2-5, with D possibly TRBD2 on 6 matching bases. Specimen: PBMCs from blood, collected on the day of vaccination. This clonotype originated in a middle-aged man who received an inactivated influenza vaccine. The CDR3 DNA reads TGCAGTGCTAGTTCTTCTAGCGCCCAAGAGACCCAGTACTTC. Residues: CSASSSSAQETQYF.